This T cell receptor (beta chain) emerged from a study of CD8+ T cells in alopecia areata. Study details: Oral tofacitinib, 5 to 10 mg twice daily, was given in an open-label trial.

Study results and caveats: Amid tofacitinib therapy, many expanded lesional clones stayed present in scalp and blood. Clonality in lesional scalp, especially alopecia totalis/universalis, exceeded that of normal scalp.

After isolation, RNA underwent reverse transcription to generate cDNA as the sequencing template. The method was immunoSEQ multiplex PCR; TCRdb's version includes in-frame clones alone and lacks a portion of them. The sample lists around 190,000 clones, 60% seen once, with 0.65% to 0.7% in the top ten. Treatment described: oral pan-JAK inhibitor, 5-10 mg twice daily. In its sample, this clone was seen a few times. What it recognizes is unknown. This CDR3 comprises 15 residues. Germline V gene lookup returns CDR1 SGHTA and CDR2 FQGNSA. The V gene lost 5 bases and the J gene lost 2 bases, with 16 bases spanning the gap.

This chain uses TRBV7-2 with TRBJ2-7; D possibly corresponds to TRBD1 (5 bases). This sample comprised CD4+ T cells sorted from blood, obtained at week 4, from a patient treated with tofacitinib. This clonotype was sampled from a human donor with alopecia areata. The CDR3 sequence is CASSKAQGDPYEQYF. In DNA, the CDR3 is TGTGCCAGCAGCAAGGCTCAGGGCGATCCCTACGAGCAGTACTTC.